The subject of this entry is one TCR beta chain. What it binds is unknown. The data stem from a study of cytomegalovirus exposure and HLA in healthy donors. The study's findings and limits: Relative to the approximately 700-donor mean, N-insertions were reportedly fewer in an Asian-associated ancestry cluster in a later analysis. An analysis done earlier found most TCR beta V segments productive about 87% or about 30% of the time. The study carried out a later analysis of TCR beta sequences. It associated about 15,000 of them with specific HLA alleles at a false discovery rate of 0.05.

60 Vbeta and 13 Jbeta primers were used in PCR. The authors' processing: Counted up in a later analysis, unique TCR beta chains came to about 83 million, with around 10 million shared. TCRdb keeps only in-frame clones here, not all; method: immunoSEQ multiplex PCR. The D gene and trimming were derived from the DNA, and the V and J assignments and clone size from that table. Among around 130,000 clones listed, roughly four fifths were seen once. Germline V gene data show CDR1 as MDHEN and CDR2 as SYDVKM. The CDR3 sequence is 16 residues long. Trimming at V came to 6 bases and at J to 2 bases, leaving 12 bases not matched to a gene.

This sequence joins TRBV28 and TRBJ2-7, with TRBD1 matching 8 bases. The receptor was isolated from a woman aged 40 to 50 in good health and CMV-seropositive. Material for sequencing was PBMCs. The CDR3 DNA reads as TGTGCCAGCAGCTTAAGGGGCAGGGGGCTCCCCTACGAGCAGTACTTC. Translated: CASSLRGRGLPYEQYF.